This is a list of T cell receptor beta chains from one sample in a study of blood T cell repertoires in COVID-19. TCRdb keeps only in-frame clones here, not all; method: immunoSEQ multiplex PCR. This table has approximately 140,000 clones, just under 85% appearing once. The specimen sequenced was PBMCs or T cells enriched from blood (not recorded which). The source of these receptors is a woman aged 45 to 65 with acute COVID-19. Both conserved end residues are part of each CDR3. Clone size is shown for a subset of rows, as once, few, many or a class of expanded clone.

j_call,v_call,clone_size,cdr3_aa
TRBJ2-3,TRBV2,.,CASSDRTGGYTDTQYF
TRBJ2-2,TRBV2,.,CASMEEPGELFF
TRBJ2-5,TRBV2,.,CASRAPGLGETQYF
TRBJ2-3,TRBV18,.,CASSPALADTQYF
TRBJ1-2,TRBV13,.,CASSSDRVRNYGYTF
TRBJ2-3,TRBV30,.,CAWLITGATDTQYF
TRBJ1-1,TRBV7-9,.,CASSSRTGLVENTEAFF
TRBJ2-1,TRBV5-6,once,CASSTGLAGGPVQFF
TRBJ2-1,TRBV7-3,once,CASSRGRTSTEQFF
TRBJ2-7,TRBV7-3,.,CASSFLPGNSYEQYF
TRBJ2-5,TRBV6-4,few,CASRAGLAGGLIKETQYF
TRBJ2-1,TRBV5-1,.,CASSHQLAGVLAYNEQFF
TRBJ2-3,TRBV5-1,.,CASSSTGLRTDTQYF
TRBJ2-7,TRBV5-1,.,CASSPGTSGSSYEQYF
TRBJ2-2,TRBV19,once,CASTSGTGNTGELFF
TRBJ2-7,TRBV7-8,.,CASSSGGGRAYEQYF
TRBJ1-1,TRBV19,.,CASNIKLANTEAFF
TRBJ2-7,TRBV2,.,CASRTQGVDEQYF
TRBJ2-7,TRBV5-4,once,CASSLPGQGSSEQYF
TRBJ1-1,TRBV2,.,CASSLGSYTEAFF
TRBJ1-1,TRBV28,.,CASRIGGAQAEAFF
TRBJ1-1,TRBV19,.,CASNQGQGWEAFF
TRBJ1-6,TRBV7-2,.,CASATGSSYNSPLHF
TRBJ1-2,TRBV7-9,.,CASSPGDYGYTF
TRBJ2-3,TRBV6-1,.,CASSEGTGGTDTQYF
TRBJ2-3,TRBV19,.,CASSRASANTQYF
TRBJ1-3,TRBV15,.,CATSRDSSGNTIYF
TRBJ2-1,TRBV6-4,once,CASSVAGMSYNEQFF
TRBJ1-3,TRBV30,few,CAWNHGTTGNTIYF
TRBJ1-2,TRBV11-3,.,CASSLSGGAGYTF
TRBJ1-2,TRBV30,.,CAWSVDSVIANYGYTF
TRBJ2-5,TRBV11-3,.,CASSLDSPPRATQYF
TRBJ1-1,TRBV28,.,CASRRLTNTEAFF
TRBJ2-1,TRBV11-1,.,CASSPRDRAIEQFF
TRBJ1-2,TRBV3-1/TRBV3-2,.,CASSQPQGNLPGGYTF
TRBJ1-2,TRBV6-6,.,CASSFDQYYTF
TRBJ2-1,TRBV18,.,CASSRERVYNEQFF
TRBJ2-7,TRBV19,many,CASSQGWAGGRSEQYF
TRBJ1-1,TRBV7-9,.,CASSFVDSPFVTEAFF
TRBJ2-5,TRBV12-3/TRBV12-4,.,CASREGRIGTQYF
TRBJ1-1,TRBV10-1,few,CASSEFPRQGANTEAFF
TRBJ2-2,TRBV3-1/TRBV3-2,.,CASAPGTSEKNTGELFF
TRBJ2-7,TRBV11-1,.,CASSSTSGGGVQYF
TRBJ2-2,TRBV19,.,CASRGTLDTGELFF
TRBJ2-7,TRBV29-1,.,CSVAREAPYEQYF
TRBJ2-1,TRBV7-3,.,CASSGVSGSDEQFF
TRBJ2-5,TRBV7-9,.,CASSFSQGTETQYF
TRBJ2-3,TRBV24-1,.,CATSDPGTSGGTDTQYF
TRBJ1-1,TRBV24-1,.,CATSENVGQPATEAFF
TRBJ2-2,TRBV5-1,.,CASSLILNTGELFF
TRBJ1-1,TRBV5-1,.,CASSLVGGTVLNTEAFF
TRBJ1-3,TRBV11-3,.,CASSLDASSSGNTIYF
TRBJ1-4,TRBV9,.,CASSPNFGTGEGLFF
TRBJ1-5,TRBV7-2,once,CASSTGLSNQPQHF
TRBJ1-1,TRBV5-5,.,CASSTRQGRNTEAFF
TRBJ1-6,TRBV3-1/TRBV3-2,few,CASSQEGAARDNSPLHF
TRBJ1-1,TRBV3-1/TRBV3-2,.,CASSPDPTGAGAFF